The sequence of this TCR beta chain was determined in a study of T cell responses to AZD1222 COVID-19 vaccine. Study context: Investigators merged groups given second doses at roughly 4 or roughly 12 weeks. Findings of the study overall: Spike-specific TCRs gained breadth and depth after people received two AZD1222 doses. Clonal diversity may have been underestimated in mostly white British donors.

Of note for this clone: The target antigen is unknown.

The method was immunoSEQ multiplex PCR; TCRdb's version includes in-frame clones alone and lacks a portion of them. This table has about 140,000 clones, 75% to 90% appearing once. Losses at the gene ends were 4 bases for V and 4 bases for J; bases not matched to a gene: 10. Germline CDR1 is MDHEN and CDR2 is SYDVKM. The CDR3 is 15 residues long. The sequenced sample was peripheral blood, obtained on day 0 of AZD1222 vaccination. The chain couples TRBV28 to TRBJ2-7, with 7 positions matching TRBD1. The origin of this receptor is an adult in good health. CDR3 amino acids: CASSSTGAAPYEQYF. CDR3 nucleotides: TGTGCCAGCAGTTCCACAGGGGCCGCTCCGTACGAGCAGTACTTC.